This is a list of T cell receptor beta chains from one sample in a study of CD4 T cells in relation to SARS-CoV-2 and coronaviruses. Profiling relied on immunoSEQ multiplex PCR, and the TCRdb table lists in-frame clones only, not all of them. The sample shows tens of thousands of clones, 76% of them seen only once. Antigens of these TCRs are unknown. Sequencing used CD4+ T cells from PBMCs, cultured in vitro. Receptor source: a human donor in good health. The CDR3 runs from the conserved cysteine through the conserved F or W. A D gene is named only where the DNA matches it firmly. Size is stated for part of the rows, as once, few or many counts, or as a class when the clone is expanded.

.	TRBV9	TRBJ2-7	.	CASSVGGDYEQYF	TGTGCCAGCAGCGTAGGTGGAGACTACGAGCAGTACTTC
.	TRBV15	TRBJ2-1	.	CATSSGSGPVDEQFF	TGTGCCACCAGCAGTGGTTCGGGGCCGGTGGATGAGCAGTTCTTC
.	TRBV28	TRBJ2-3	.	CASSPDRRSTDTQYF	TGTGCCAGCAGTCCCGACAGGCGATCCACAGATACGCAGTATTTT
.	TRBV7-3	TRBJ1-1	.	CASSLSLSGTEAFF	TGTGCCAGCAGCTTAAGCCTATCGGGCACTGAAGCTTTCTTT
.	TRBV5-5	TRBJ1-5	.	CASSLERNQPQHF	TGTGCCAGCAGCTTGGAGCGAAATCAGCCCCAGCATTTT
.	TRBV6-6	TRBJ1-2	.	CASSYSDQTGYTF	TGTGCCAGCAGTTACTCTGACCAGACTGGCTACACCTTC
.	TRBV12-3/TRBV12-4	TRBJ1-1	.	CASSDRFEAFF	TGTGCCAGCAGTGACAGGTTTGAAGCTTTCTTT
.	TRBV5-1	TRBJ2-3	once	CASSFNTDTQYF	TGCGCCAGCAGCTTCAATACAGATACGCAGTATTTT
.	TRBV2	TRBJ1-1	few	CASSGRTSNTEAFF	TGTGCCAGCAGCGGCCGGACATCGAACACTGAAGCTTTCTTT
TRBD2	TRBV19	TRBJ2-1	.	CASMGLAGAYNEQFF	TGTGCCAGTATGGGACTAGCGGGAGCGTACAATGAGCAGTTCTTC
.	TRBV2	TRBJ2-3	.	CASSGPRAGTEQTQYF	TGTGCCAGCAGTGGGCCCCGTGCCGGGACGGAACAAACGCAGTATTTT
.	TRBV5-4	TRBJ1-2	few	CASSLDDYGYTF	TGTGCCAGCAGCTTGGACGACTATGGCTACACCTTC
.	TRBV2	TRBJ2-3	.	CASSEMMSTDTQYF	TGTGCCAGCAGTGAGATGATGAGCACAGATACGCAGTATTTT
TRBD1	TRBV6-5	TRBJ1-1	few	CASSMTGATEAFF	TGTGCCAGCAGTATGACAGGGGCCACTGAAGCTTTCTTT
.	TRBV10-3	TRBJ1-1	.	CAISNNQGLIMNTEAFF	TGTGCCATCAGTAATAACCAGGGGTTAATAATGAACACTGAAGCTTTCTTT
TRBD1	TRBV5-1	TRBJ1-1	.	CASSEGQGPKRNTEAFF	TGCGCCAGCAGCGAGGGACAGGGGCCTAAAAGGAACACTGAAGCTTTCTTT
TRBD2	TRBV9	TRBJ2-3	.	CASSVGVAGPTDTQYF	TGTGCCAGCAGCGTAGGGGTAGCGGGCCCCACAGATACGCAGTATTTT
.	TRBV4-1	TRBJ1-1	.	CASSQDLEAFRTEAFF	TGCGCCAGCAGCCAAGATCTAGAGGCTTTCAGAACTGAAGCTTTCTTT
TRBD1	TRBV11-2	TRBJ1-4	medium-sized	CASSGMTGWGATNEKLFF	TGTGCCAGCAGCGGAATGACAGGGTGGGGCGCAACTAATGAAAAACTGTTTTTT
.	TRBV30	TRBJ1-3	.	CAWKQSSGNTIYF	TGTGCCTGGAAACAGAGCTCTGGAAACACCATATATTTT
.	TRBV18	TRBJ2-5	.	CASSGQAYQETQYF	TGTGCCAGCTCCGGACAAGCGTACCAAGAGACCCAGTACTTC
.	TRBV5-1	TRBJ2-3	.	CASSLFSFRDTQYF	TGCGCCAGCAGCTTGTTTAGTTTCCGAGATACGCAGTATTTT
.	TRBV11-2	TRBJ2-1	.	CASSPPPSPGYNEQFF	TGTGCCAGCAGCCCCCCCCCTAGTCCCGGGTACAATGAGCAGTTCTTC
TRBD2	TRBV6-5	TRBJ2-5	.	CASSYSTSGLETQYF	TGTGCCAGCAGTTACTCCACTAGCGGTTTAGAGACCCAGTACTTC
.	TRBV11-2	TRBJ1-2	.	CASSHDSGTNYGYTF	TGTGCCAGCAGCCACGACTCGGGAACAAACTATGGCTACACCTTC
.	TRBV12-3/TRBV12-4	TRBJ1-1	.	CASSFSGASEAFF	TGTGCCAGCAGTTTCTCGGGGGCGTCTGAAGCTTTCTTT
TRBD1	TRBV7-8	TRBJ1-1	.	CASRGQPNTEAFF	TGTGCCAGCAGGGGACAGCCGAACACTGAAGCTTTCTTT
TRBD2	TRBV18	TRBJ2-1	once	CASSPPTSGGEQFF	TGTGCCAGCTCACCACCCACTAGCGGAGGTGAGCAGTTCTTC
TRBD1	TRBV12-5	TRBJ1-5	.	CASVLDRSDQPQHF	TGTGCTAGTGTTCTGGACAGGTCAGATCAGCCCCAGCATTTT
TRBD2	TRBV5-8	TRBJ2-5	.	CASSPQGTSGRGETQYF	TGTGCCAGCAGCCCCCAGGGGACTAGCGGGAGAGGGGAGACCCAGTACTTC
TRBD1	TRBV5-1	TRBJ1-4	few	CASSHSGGRDEKLFF	TGCGCCAGCAGCCACTCAGGGGGTCGCGATGAAAAACTGTTTTTT
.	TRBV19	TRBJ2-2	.	CASASWLGTGELFF	TGTGCCAGTGCCTCTTGGTTGGGAACCGGGGAGCTGTTTTTT
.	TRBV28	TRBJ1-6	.	CASKGDFSSYNSPLHF	TGTGCCAGCAAGGGAGACTTTAGCTCCTATAATTCACCCCTCCACTTT
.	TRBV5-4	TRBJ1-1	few	CASSLPRANAEAFF	TGTGCCAGCAGCTTGCCTCGGGCGAACGCTGAAGCTTTCTTT
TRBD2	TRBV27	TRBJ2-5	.	CASSLWSSGSPETQYF	TGTGCCAGCAGTTTATGGTCCAGCGGGAGTCCTGAGACCCAGTACTTC